A single sample is the source of the 11 T cell receptor beta chains below, sequenced in a study of Graves' ophthalmopathy and Graves' hyperthyroidism. The study amplified TCR beta CDR3 regions using RNA transcripts. Second-round multiplex PCR came after a first-round RT-PCR that employed HTBI primers. Each CDR3 protein gets one entry after TCRdb re-called the multiplex PCR reads with MiXCR. The sample lists 200,000 to 300,000 distinct CDR3 sequences; about 46% were seen once. The sample was peripheral blood. These receptors all stem from an adult man with Graves' ophthalmopathy.

V gene TRBV9 combines with J gene TRBJ1-6; D may be TRBD1 (6 bases). CDR3 size: 13 residues. V was clipped by 4 bases and J by 10 bases, with 12 bases between them. From germline, CDR1 is SGDLS and CDR2 YYNGEE. The CDR3 sequence: CASSQGGYSPLHF. The CDR3 DNA follows: TGTGCCAGCAGCCAAGGGGGGTACTCACCCCTCCACTTT. The full variable domain, its missing parts supplied by reference TRBV9 and TRBJ1-6, is DSGVTQTPKHLITATGQRVTLRCSPRSGDLSVYWYQQSLDQGLQFLIQYYNGEERAKGNILERFSAQQFPDLHSELNLSSLELGDSALYFCASSQGGYSPLHFGNGTRLTVT.

This clonotype was counted only a few times. The chain employs TRBV12-3 or TRBV12-4 and TRBJ2-5, with a weak D call TRBD2 (5 bases). V was pared by 1 base and J by 3 bases, with 9 bases between. The CDR3 totals 14 residues. The CDR3 coding sequence is TGTGCCAGCAGTTTAGGACCGGGGAAAGAGACCCAGTACTTC. Translation: CASSLGPGKETQYF.

Points on this clonotype: A much bigger clone sits one base away, suggesting this may be a read error. This chain links TRBV2 with TRBJ1-2, with a possible D match to TRBD1 (6 bases). The CDR3 covers 13 residues. Trimming left V 3 bases short and J 7 bases short, with 12 bases between. CDR1 and CDR2 from the germline V gene are SNHLY and FYNNEI. DNA of the CDR3: TGTGCCAGCAGTGAGGACCGACAGGTTGGCTACACCTTC. Translation gives CASSEDRQVGYTF.

This sequence joins TRBV27 and TRBJ2-7, with 8 nucleotides matching TRBD1. After removal of 4 bases from V and 12 bases from J, the junction contained 14 bases not matched to a gene. Germline V gene data show CDR1 as MNHEY and CDR2 as SMNVEV (reference sequence). The CDR3 is made up of 14 amino acids. CDR3: CASSSHDDRGHAYF. The CDR3 DNA follows: TGTGCCAGCAGTTCCCACGACGACAGGGGCCATGCGTACTTC.

This chain joins TRBV20-1 and TRBJ2-5, with D possibly TRBD1 on 6 matching bases. The CDR3 loop spans 15 amino acids. The germline V gene has CDR1 DFQATT and CDR2 SNEGSKA (reference sequence). Deletions cut 2 bases from V and 3 bases from J, with 16 bases between. The CDR3 nucleotides are TGCAGTGCTAGAATCTTGTCGGACAGAAAAGAGACCCAGTACTTC. This codes for CSARILSDRKETQYF.

This clonotype was counted between two and nine times. The chain is built from TRBV19 and TRBJ1-1, with D uncertain. CDR1 LNHDA and CDR2 SQIVND come from the germline V gene (reference sequence). The germline V and J ends were trimmed by 0 bases and 10 bases, with 12 bases remaining between them. The CDR3 is 13 residues long. CDR3 sequence (DNA): TGTGCCAGTAGTATAGATTTTTATCGTGGAGCTTTCTTT. Its translation: CASSIDFYRGAFF.

The chain links TRBV7-9 to TRBJ1-2, with D uncertain. The V end was cut by 6 bases, the J end by 6 bases, with 8 bases between. This CDR3 region has 11 residues. Germline assignment: CDR1 SEHNR and CDR2 FQNEAQ (reference sequence). CDR3 amino acids: CASRLRDGYTF. The CDR3 bases are TGTGCCAGCAGGCTAAGGGATGGCTACACCTTC.

This clonotype showed up just a few times. V gene TRBV10-3 combines with J gene TRBJ1-1; no clear D. Trimming shortened V by 11 bases and J by 4 bases, and 11 bases separated the two germline ends. Germline CDR1 ENHRY, CDR2 SYGVKD. The CDR3 spans 11 residues. The CDR3 region has the DNA TGTGCCTCACGAGCGGGCACTGAAGCTTTCTTT. This encodes CASRAGTEAFF.

The chain couples TRBV7-9 to TRBJ2-1, with D tentatively TRBD1 (5 bases). The V end was cut by 1 base, the J end by 8 bases, with 15 bases between. Germline V gene data show CDR1 as SEHNR and CDR2 as FQNEAQ (reference sequence). The CDR3 is made up of 15 amino acids. CDR3 protein: CASSLGLGEGDEQFF. In DNA, the CDR3 is TGTGCCAGCAGCTTAGGGCTAGGAGAAGGGGATGAGCAGTTCTTC. The entire variable domain, with the rest obtained from reference TRBV7-9 and TRBJ2-1, is as follows: DTGVSQNPRHKITKRGQNVTFRCDPISEHNRLYWYRQTLGQGPEFLTYFQNEAQLEKSRLLSDRFSAERPKGSFSTLEIQRTEQGDSAMYLCASSLGLGEGDEQFFGPGTRLTVL.

This clonotype occurred a few times. The V gene is TRBV12-3 or TRBV12-4, the J gene TRBJ1-5, with D unresolved. V was trimmed by 8 bases and J by 0 bases, leaving 5 bases between them. This CDR3 has 12 residues. The CDR3 reads CASRNSNQPQHF. The CDR3 nucleotides read TGTGCCAGCCGGAATAGCAATCAGCCCCAGCATTTT.

This clonotype came up a few times. CDR3 protein: CASIQRGGNGEAFF. The CDR3 nucleotides read TGTGCCAGCATCCAGCGGGGGGGGAACGGTGAAGCTTTCTTT. The rearrangement uses TRBV2 and TRBJ1-1; the D gene is possibly TRBD1 (5 bases). V was pared by 7 bases and J by 7 bases, with 19 bases between. The CDR3 sequence is 14 residues long. Germline CDR1 and CDR2: SNHLY and FYNNEI.